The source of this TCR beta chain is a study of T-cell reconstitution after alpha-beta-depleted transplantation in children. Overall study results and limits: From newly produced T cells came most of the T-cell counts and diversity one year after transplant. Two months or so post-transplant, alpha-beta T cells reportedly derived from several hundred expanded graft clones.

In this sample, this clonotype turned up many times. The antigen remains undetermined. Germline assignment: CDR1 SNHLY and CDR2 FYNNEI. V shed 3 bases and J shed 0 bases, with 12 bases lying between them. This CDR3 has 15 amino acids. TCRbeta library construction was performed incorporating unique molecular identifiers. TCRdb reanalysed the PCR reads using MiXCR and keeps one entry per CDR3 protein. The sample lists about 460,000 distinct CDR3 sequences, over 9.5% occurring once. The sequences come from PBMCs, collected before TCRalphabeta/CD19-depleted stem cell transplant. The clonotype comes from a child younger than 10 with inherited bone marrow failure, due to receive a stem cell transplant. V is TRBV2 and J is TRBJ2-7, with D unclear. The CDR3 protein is CASSEGLHISYEQYF. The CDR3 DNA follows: TGTGCCAGCAGTGAGGGTTTACACATCTCCTACGAGCAGTACTTC.